This is a list of T cell receptor beta chains from one sample in a study of blood T cells in healthy people across ages. TCRdb called the 5' RACE reads again in MiXCR, with one record for every CDR3 protein. Altogether about 1,600,000 distinct CDR3 sequences are present, 42% being singletons, with the ten largest covering 7% to 9.5%. Sequenced material: blood. The receptors come from a woman between 18 and 29 years old in good health. Each CDR3 is given with its conserved first and last residue. The order of the fields is D gene, J gene, clone size, V gene, CDR3 protein, CDR3 DNA. A D gene is named only where the DNA matches it firmly. Size is stated for part of the rows, as once, few or many counts, or as a class when the clone is expanded.

d_gene: .
j_gene: TRBJ2-4
abundance: once
v_gene: TRBV11-2
CDR3aa: CASRKLGAKNIQYF
CDR3nt: TGTGCCAGCAGAAAACTCGGAGCCAAAAACATTCAGTACTTC

d_gene: .
j_gene: TRBJ2-7
abundance: many
v_gene: TRBV4-2
CDR3aa: CASTQGSEQYF
CDR3nt: TGTGCCAGCACCCAGGGGAGCGAGCAGTACTTC

d_gene: TRBD1
j_gene: TRBJ1-2
abundance: .
v_gene: TRBV6-1
CDR3aa: CASQGQGNGYGYTF
CDR3nt: TGTGCCAGCCAGGGACAGGGTAACGGCTATGGCTACACCTTC

d_gene: .
j_gene: TRBJ1-2
abundance: few
v_gene: TRBV6-2/TRBV6-3
CDR3aa: CASSYSRLRLMNYGYTF
CDR3nt: TGTGCCAGCAGTTACTCGAGATTACGCTTAATGAACTATGGCTACACCTTC

d_gene: TRBD1
j_gene: TRBJ2-7
abundance: few
v_gene: TRBV10-3
CDR3aa: CAISALQGAWGSYEQYF
CDR3nt: TGTGCCATCAGTGCACTACAGGGGGCCTGGGGGTCCTACGAGCAGTACTTC

d_gene: .
j_gene: TRBJ1-4
abundance: few
v_gene: TRBV29-1
CDR3aa: CSVATGATNEKLFF
CDR3nt: TGCAGCGTTGCTACAGGCGCAACTAATGAAAAACTGTTTTTT

d_gene: TRBD1
j_gene: TRBJ1-2
abundance: .
v_gene: TRBV3-1
CDR3aa: CASGPAGTAPNGYTF
CDR3nt: TGTGCCAGCGGCCCTGCGGGGACAGCGCCCAACGGCTACACCTTC

d_gene: .
j_gene: TRBJ2-1
abundance: .
v_gene: TRBV12-3/TRBV12-4
CDR3aa: CASSFVRYEQFF
CDR3nt: TGTGCCAGCAGCTTCGTGCGCTATGAGCAGTTCTTC

d_gene: .
j_gene: TRBJ2-3
abundance: few
v_gene: TRBV7-9
CDR3aa: CASSLVLADTQYF
CDR3nt: TGTGCCAGCAGCTTAGTTTTGGCAGATACGCAGTATTTT

d_gene: .
j_gene: TRBJ1-6
abundance: .
v_gene: TRBV3-1
CDR3aa: CASSQGGIGPPLHF
CDR3nt: TGTGCCAGCAGCCAAGGGGGGATCGGTCCACCCCTCCACTTT

d_gene: .
j_gene: TRBJ1-5
abundance: .
v_gene: TRBV4-2
CDR3aa: CASSQEGVAGQPQHF
CDR3nt: TGTGCCAGCAGCCAAGAGGGGGTAGCAGGTCAGCCCCAGCATTTT

d_gene: .
j_gene: TRBJ1-6
abundance: few
v_gene: TRBV18
CDR3aa: CASSPRNSPLHF
CDR3nt: TGTGCCAGCTCACCCCGCAATTCACCCCTCCACTTT

d_gene: .
j_gene: TRBJ2-1
abundance: many
v_gene: TRBV7-9
CDR3aa: CASSLRRGINEQFF
CDR3nt: TGTGCCAGCAGCTTGAGAAGGGGGATCAATGAGCAGTTCTTC

d_gene: .
j_gene: TRBJ2-2
abundance: .
v_gene: TRBV20-1
CDR3aa: CSARDLGELFF
CDR3nt: TGCAGTGCTCGGGACCTCGGGGAGCTGTTTTTT

d_gene: .
j_gene: TRBJ1-2
abundance: .
v_gene: TRBV12-3/TRBV12-4
CDR3aa: CASSLAGAGYTF
CDR3nt: TGTGCCAGCAGTTTGGCAGGGGCTGGCTACACCTTC

d_gene: .
j_gene: TRBJ1-2
abundance: few
v_gene: TRBV20-1
CDR3aa: CSARDRESLPLGYTF
CDR3nt: TGCAGTGCTAGAGATCGCGAATCCCTCCCCCTTGGCTACACCTTC

d_gene: .
j_gene: TRBJ2-6
abundance: .
v_gene: TRBV20-1
CDR3aa: CGAPEDSGANVLTF
CDR3nt: TGCGGTGCTCCTGAGGACTCTGGGGCCAACGTCCTGACTTTC

d_gene: TRBD2
j_gene: TRBJ2-3
abundance: few
v_gene: TRBV6-5
CDR3aa: CASSPSSGEGTQYF
CDR3nt: TGTGCCAGCAGCCCATCTAGCGGGGAGGGTACGCAGTATTTT

d_gene: TRBD1
j_gene: TRBJ2-7
abundance: .
v_gene: TRBV11-2
CDR3aa: CASRPTGTGAHEQYF
CDR3nt: TGTGCCAGCAGACCAACCGGGACAGGGGCCCACGAGCAGTACTTC

d_gene: TRBD1
j_gene: TRBJ2-2
abundance: .
v_gene: TRBV5-1
CDR3aa: CASSLDRDGRTGELFF
CDR3nt: TGCGCCAGCAGCCTCGACAGGGACGGTCGCACCGGGGAGCTGTTTTTT

d_gene: TRBD2
j_gene: TRBJ2-1
abundance: .
v_gene: TRBV6-5
CDR3aa: CASSYSGSGGAGINEQFF
CDR3nt: TGTGCCAGCAGTTACTCAGGTAGCGGGGGGGCCGGTATAAATGAGCAGTTCTTC

d_gene: TRBD1
j_gene: TRBJ1-2
abundance: .
v_gene: TRBV7-2
CDR3aa: CASSLMGQGYGYTF
CDR3nt: TGTGCCAGCAGCCTCATGGGACAGGGGTATGGCTACACCTTC

d_gene: .
j_gene: TRBJ2-6
abundance: .
v_gene: TRBV5-4
CDR3aa: CASRATSSGANVLTF
CDR3nt: TGTGCCAGCAGGGCAACAAGCTCTGGGGCCAACGTCCTGACTTTC

d_gene: .
j_gene: TRBJ2-5
abundance: many
v_gene: TRBV4-1
CDR3aa: CASSQDPLGTVQETQYF
CDR3nt: TGCGCCAGCAGCCAAGACCCCTTGGGGACCGTACAAGAGACCCAGTACTTC

d_gene: .
j_gene: TRBJ2-3
abundance: .
v_gene: TRBV4-2
CDR3aa: CASSQGRGSDRTDTQYF
CDR3nt: TGTGCCAGCAGCCAAGGTCGGGGGAGTGACCGCACAGATACGCAGTATTTT

d_gene: .
j_gene: TRBJ1-1
abundance: .
v_gene: TRBV9
CDR3aa: CASSADSLNTEAFF
CDR3nt: TGTGCCAGCAGTGCTGACAGTTTGAACACTGAAGCTTTCTTT

d_gene: .
j_gene: TRBJ1-2
abundance: .
v_gene: TRBV14
CDR3aa: CASSRRDGNNYGYTF
CDR3nt: TGTGCCAGCAGCCGCCGGGACGGGAATAACTATGGCTACACCTTC

d_gene: .
j_gene: TRBJ1-2
abundance: .
v_gene: TRBV7-2
CDR3aa: CASTLRAGNGPDGYTF
CDR3nt: TGTGCCAGCACCCTAAGAGCAGGGAATGGACCGGATGGCTACACCTTC

d_gene: .
j_gene: TRBJ1-2
abundance: few
v_gene: TRBV4-2
CDR3aa: CASSQTAGEGYTF
CDR3nt: TGTGCCAGCAGCCAAACCGCAGGGGAAGGCTACACCTTC

d_gene: .
j_gene: TRBJ2-7
abundance: few
v_gene: TRBV3-1
CDR3aa: CASSQSQPYDYEQYF
CDR3nt: TGTGCCAGCAGCCAATCACAACCCTACGACTACGAGCAGTACTTC

d_gene: TRBD1
j_gene: TRBJ1-2
abundance: few
v_gene: TRBV28
CDR3aa: CASSFIDRVADGYTF
CDR3nt: TGTGCCAGCAGTTTTATAGACAGGGTCGCGGATGGCTACACCTTC

d_gene: TRBD1
j_gene: TRBJ2-7
abundance: .
v_gene: TRBV10-3
CDR3aa: CAISGTEFYEQYF
CDR3nt: TGTGCCATCTCCGGGACAGAGTTTTACGAGCAGTACTTC

d_gene: TRBD2
j_gene: TRBJ2-7
abundance: .
v_gene: TRBV10-2
CDR3aa: CASSVTSGSLHEQYF
CDR3nt: TGCGCCAGCAGTGTGACTAGCGGGAGTCTCCACGAGCAGTACTTC

d_gene: TRBD1
j_gene: TRBJ2-7
abundance: few
v_gene: TRBV6-5
CDR3aa: CASSSPRQGASNEQYF
CDR3nt: TGTGCCAGCAGTTCCCCCCGACAGGGGGCGAGCAACGAGCAGTACTTC

d_gene: TRBD2
j_gene: TRBJ2-7
abundance: few
v_gene: TRBV20-1
CDR3aa: CSASTSGDPYEQYF
CDR3nt: TGCAGTGCTAGTACTAGCGGAGATCCTTACGAGCAGTACTTC

d_gene: .
j_gene: TRBJ1-2
abundance: .
v_gene: TRBV12-3/TRBV12-4
CDR3aa: CASSLAGTYYGYTF
CDR3nt: TGTGCCAGCAGTTTAGCGGGGACCTACTATGGCTACACCTTC

d_gene: .
j_gene: TRBJ2-5
abundance: .
v_gene: TRBV6-2/TRBV6-3
CDR3aa: CASSPGLRTQYF
CDR3nt: TGTGCCAGCAGTCCGGGGCTGCGGACCCAGTACTTC

d_gene: TRBD1
j_gene: TRBJ2-5
abundance: few
v_gene: TRBV2
CDR3aa: CASRLTGGRETQYF
CDR3nt: TGTGCCAGCAGACTGACAGGGGGTCGAGAGACCCAGTACTTC

d_gene: TRBD2
j_gene: TRBJ2-1
abundance: .
v_gene: TRBV6-5
CDR3aa: CGGGRPCEQFF
CDR3nt: TGTGGGGGCGGGAGACCATGTGAGCAGTTCTTC

d_gene: .
j_gene: TRBJ2-5
abundance: once
v_gene: TRBV6-6
CDR3aa: CASSSSHGVGNEQYF
CDR3nt: TGTGCCAGCAGCTCATCCCATGGGGTGGGCAATGAGCAGTACTTC

d_gene: TRBD1
j_gene: TRBJ1-2
abundance: .
v_gene: TRBV10-2
CDR3aa: CASKGGTGGNYGYTF
CDR3nt: TGCGCCAGCAAAGGGGGGACAGGTGGGAACTATGGCTACACCTTC

d_gene: .
j_gene: TRBJ2-5
abundance: .
v_gene: TRBV4-1
CDR3aa: CASSQEGHYQETQYF
CDR3nt: TGCGCCAGCAGCCAAGAAGGGCACTACCAAGAGACCCAGTACTTC

d_gene: .
j_gene: TRBJ2-3
abundance: .
v_gene: TRBV20-1
CDR3aa: CSARLALTDTQYF
CDR3nt: TGCAGTGCTAGACTAGCGCTCACAGATACGCAGTATTTT

d_gene: TRBD1
j_gene: TRBJ2-6
abundance: .
v_gene: TRBV4-1
CDR3aa: CASSKDRALRGANVLTF
CDR3nt: TGCGCCAGCAGCAAGGACAGGGCGCTCCGTGGGGCCAACGTCCTGACTTTC

d_gene: .
j_gene: TRBJ1-1
abundance: few
v_gene: TRBV5-1
CDR3aa: CASSLAPGNTEAFF
CDR3nt: TGCGCCAGCAGCTTGGCTCCAGGCAACACTGAAGCTTTCTTT

d_gene: TRBD2
j_gene: TRBJ2-7
abundance: .
v_gene: TRBV5-1
CDR3aa: CDSSQFTSDSYEQYF
CDR3nt: TGCGACAGCAGCCAATTCACTAGCGACTCCTACGAGCAGTACTTC

d_gene: TRBD1
j_gene: TRBJ2-1
abundance: .
v_gene: TRBV5-1
CDR3aa: CASSGTGGAEQFF
CDR3nt: TGCGCCAGCAGCGGGACAGGGGGCGCGGAGCAGTTCTTC

d_gene: .
j_gene: TRBJ1-6
abundance: .
v_gene: TRBV6-1
CDR3aa: CASSELDRGDDSPLHF
CDR3nt: TGTGCCAGCAGTGAACTGGATAGGGGTGATGATTCACCCCTCCACTTT

d_gene: .
j_gene: TRBJ1-1
abundance: .
v_gene: TRBV4-2
CDR3aa: CASSQDLQGLGATEAFF
CDR3nt: TGTGCCAGCAGCCAAGATTTGCAGGGTCTTGGGGCCACTGAAGCTTTCTTT

d_gene: .
j_gene: TRBJ2-7
abundance: few
v_gene: TRBV12-3/TRBV12-4
CDR3aa: CASSFSGDAYEQYF
CDR3nt: TGTGCCAGCAGTTTTTCGGGAGATGCCTACGAGCAGTACTTC

d_gene: TRBD1
j_gene: TRBJ2-2
abundance: .
v_gene: TRBV27
CDR3aa: CASSARDSTGELFF
CDR3nt: TGTGCCAGCAGTGCCCGGGACAGCACCGGGGAGCTGTTTTTT

d_gene: TRBD2
j_gene: TRBJ2-3
abundance: .
v_gene: TRBV20-1
CDR3aa: CSASLTSGSGNTQYF
CDR3nt: TGCAGTGCTAGCCTGACTAGCGGGAGTGGAAATACGCAGTATTTT

d_gene: TRBD2
j_gene: TRBJ2-5
abundance: .
v_gene: TRBV6-5
CDR3aa: CASSYLRGGKETQYF
CDR3nt: TGTGCCAGCAGTTACCTACGGGGGGGCAAAGAGACCCAGTACTTC

d_gene: TRBD2
j_gene: TRBJ2-7
abundance: .
v_gene: TRBV28
CDR3aa: CASSLSPGLVYEQYF
CDR3nt: TGTGCCAGCAGTTTGAGCCCGGGACTAGTCTACGAGCAGTACTTC

d_gene: TRBD1
j_gene: TRBJ1-2
abundance: .
v_gene: TRBV20-1
CDR3aa: CSATPGQGTNYGYTF
CDR3nt: TGCAGTGCTACACCGGGACAGGGGACTAACTATGGCTACACCTTC

d_gene: .
j_gene: TRBJ2-2
abundance: few
v_gene: TRBV7-9
CDR3aa: CASSLKGPATGELFF
CDR3nt: TGTGCCAGCAGCTTAAAGGGACCAGCCACCGGGGAGCTGTTTTTT

d_gene: .
j_gene: TRBJ2-5
abundance: .
v_gene: TRBV6-5
CDR3aa: CASSYPTREEQYF
CDR3nt: TGTGCCAGCAGTTACCCGACCAGGGAGGAGCAGTACTTC